This entry concerns a single TCR beta chain. Its antigen specificity is not known. No much larger clone exists at a distance of one base, and base qualities are not known. What this sample's time point label stands for: about 28 days (+/-7) after the second vaccine dose. Because spike-specific TCR depth and breadth did not differ between the two schedules, AZD1222 recipients who got a second dose at roughly 4 weeks were pooled with those who got a second dose at roughly 12 weeks. The vaccinee samples were drawn from two UK trials, COV001 and COV002, one of which was a single-blind randomized controlled phase 2/3 trial testing AZD1222 (ChAdOx1 nCoV-19) in healthy adults. For TCRbeta chain sequencing, PBMC samples from trial participants were taken at day 0 and at day 28 after the second dose. The germline V gene (reference sequence) specifies LGHDT as CDR1 and YNNKEL as CDR2. Including the terminal cysteine and phenylalanine, the CDR3 comprises 15 residues. Of all the DNA, just the CDR3 is kept, 45 bases in frame from base 1. V is pared back by 0 bases and J by 1 base, with 9 bases lying between the germline termini.

This sample is drawn from a study of T cell responses to AZD1222 COVID-19 vaccine (dated by TCRdb to about 2021). Background for the entire study: TCR sequencing covered over 230 trial participants: 200 to 220 given two doses of AZD1222 and 26 given two doses of MenACWY control vaccine. Enrollment into the trials was organized by age into subgroups of 18-55, 56-69 and 70-plus years, and those subgroups contained about 150, 27 and 61 TCR-sequenced participants, respectively.

The CDR3 regions of human TCRbeta chains were analyzed by immunosequencing. Per the source publication's procedure: TCRs in the repertoires were compared against a reference library of SARS-CoV-2-specific TCRs that had been generated with the MIRA antigen-specificity platform. Breadth was defined as the fraction of unique TCRs that were SARS-CoV-2-associated. Depth was defined as the fraction of total T cells that were SARS-CoV-2-associated. Using the MIRA data, each spike-specific TCR was mapped to the spike region that the TCR reacts to and placed in a CD4 or CD8 class. Log10-transformed breadth and depth values were compared by one-way ANOVA with Sidak's multiple comparisons tests. Entries here come from immuneACCESS through TCRdb and include only in-frame sequences with V and J called. Some clones fail to appear in such tables; in the studies checked, an unresolved V gene covers under half of the shortfall, and the cause of the remainder is unknown. That table supplies the V and J calls and clone size; D and trimming were determined from the DNA. The sample table records 150,000 to 250,000 clones; roughly nine tenths of these occur just once. The top ten clonotypes cover approximately 3.4% of the sample.

Beyond this particular receptor, the publication reports: No day 14 peak-response samples were available, so repertoires were characterized only after the peak T cell response. The 56-69-year group was small, and its depth increase did not reach significance, likely because of low power. Spike-specific TCR breadth and depth rose significantly after two AZD1222 doses compared with day 0 and with MenACWY recipients. Most participants were white British and females outnumbered males, and the authors suggested that clonal diversity may have been underestimated. Only a handful of AZD1222 recipients were SARS-CoV-2 seropositive at baseline, limiting conclusions about previously exposed vaccinees. Vaccine-associated CD4 TCRs spanned the whole spike protein, with dominant responses in regions 160-218 and 743-854. Reportedly, almost half of the unique spike-specific TCRs recognized epitopes lying outside the regions that are mutated in the B.1.351 and B.1.1.7 variants.

The sequencing here drew on peripheral blood, taken 28 days after the second AZD1222 dose. The chain links TRBV3-1 (or the pseudogene TRBV3-2) with TRBJ1-1; a confident D gene designation cannot be given. The receptor comes from an adult who received the AZD1222 COVID-19 vaccine. The DNA sequence is given as TGTGCCAGCAGCCAAGATTCGCGGCAGAACACTGAAGCTTTCTTT. This translates into CASSQDSRQNTEAFF.